This TCR beta chain derives from a study of T cells in Graves' hyperthyroidism and ophthalmopathy. Amplification targeted TCR beta CDR3 regions from RNA transcripts. During a first-round RT-PCR of the TCR CDR3, the HTBI primer set was used. TCRdb reanalysed the multiplex PCR reads using MiXCR and keeps one entry per CDR3 protein. The sample has a few hundred thousand distinct CDR3 sequences, 15% to 20% seen once. Patients aged 18 to 65 had newly diagnosed hyperthyroidism that had lasted under 2 months. Each 10 ml fresh peripheral blood draw supplied the PBMCs. There are many counts of this clonotype. The trim removed 6 bases at V and 6 bases at J, leaving 10 bases unmatched. Per germline, CDR1 MNHNS and CDR2 SASEGT. The CDR3 has 15 amino acids.

The chain uses TRBV6-1 and TRBJ1-5; 8 bases fit TRBD1. Sequenced input: blood. The TCR comes from a woman aged 45-59 years with Graves' hyperthyroidism. The DNA for the CDR3 is TGTGCCAGCAGAAATGACAGGGGCTTCTCTCAGCCCCAGCATTTT. It specifies CASRNDRGFSQPQHF.